This T cell receptor beta chain appears in the sequencing data of a study of T cells in Graves' hyperthyroidism and ophthalmopathy. Trimming removed 3 bases from V and 0 bases from J; junction bases left unmatched: 6. The CDR3 runs to 16 residues. Germline-derived CDR1 and CDR2 are SGHRS and YFSETQ. Researchers took RNA transcripts and amplified the TCR beta CDR3 regions from them. An initial round of RT-PCR targeting the TCR CDR3 relied on the HTBI primer set. MiXCR, run by TCRdb on the multiplex PCR reads, gives a single entry per CDR3 protein. The repertoire holds about 550,000 distinct CDR3 sequences, with roughly 20% as singletons.

The sequence derives from a man aged 18 to 29 with Graves' hyperthyroidism. The chain has TRBV5-1 and TRBJ1-3; 7 bases map to TRBD1. Sequencing was carried out using blood. CDR3 coding DNA: TGCGCCAGCAGCTACTGGGACAGCCGCTCTGGAAACACCATATATTTT. Its protein is CASSYWDSRSGNTIYF.